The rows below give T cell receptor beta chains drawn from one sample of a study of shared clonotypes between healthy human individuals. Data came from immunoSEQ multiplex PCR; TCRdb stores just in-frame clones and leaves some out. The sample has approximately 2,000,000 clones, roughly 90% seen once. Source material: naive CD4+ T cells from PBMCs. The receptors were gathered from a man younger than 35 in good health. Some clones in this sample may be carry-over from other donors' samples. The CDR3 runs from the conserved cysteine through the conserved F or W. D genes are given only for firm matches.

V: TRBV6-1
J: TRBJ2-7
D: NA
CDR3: CAISKGGSSYEQYF
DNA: TGTGCCATCTCGAAGGGGGGAAGCTCCTACGAGCAGTACTTC

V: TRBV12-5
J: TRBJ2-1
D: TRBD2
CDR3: CASGSELAGLKNNEQFF
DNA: TGTGCTAGTGGCTCGGAGCTAGCGGGACTCAAAAACAATGAGCAGTTCTTC

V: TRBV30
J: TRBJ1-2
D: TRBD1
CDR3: CAWRTQGAQGYTF
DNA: TGTGCCTGGAGAACCCAGGGGGCGCAAGGCTACACCTTC

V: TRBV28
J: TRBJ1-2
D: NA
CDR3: CASSPRREGYTF
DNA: TGTGCCAGCAGCCCCAGACGGGAGGGCTACACCTTC

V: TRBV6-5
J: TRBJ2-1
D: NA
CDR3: CASSRDSAEQFF
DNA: TGTGCCAGCAGTCGCGACAGCGCTGAGCAGTTCTTC

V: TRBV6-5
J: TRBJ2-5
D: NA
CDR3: CASSYSDRPQETQYF
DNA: TGTGCCAGCAGTTACTCTGACAGGCCCCAAGAGACCCAGTACTTC

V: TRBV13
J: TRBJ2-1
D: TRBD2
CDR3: CASSPARVSGRAHNEQFF
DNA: TGTGCCAGCAGCCCCGCACGGGTTTCTGGGAGGGCCCACAATGAGCAGTTCTTC

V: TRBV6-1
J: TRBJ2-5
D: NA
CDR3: CASSGQVSEETQYF
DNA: TGTGCCAGCAGTGGACAGGTTTCAGAGGAGACCCAGTACTTC

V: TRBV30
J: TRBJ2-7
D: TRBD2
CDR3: CAWSPAQRERTYEQYF
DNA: TGTGCCTGGAGTCCCGCCCAGCGGGAGAGGACCTACGAGCAGTACTTC

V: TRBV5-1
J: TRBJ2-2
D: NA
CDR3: CASSPFDGELFF
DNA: TGCGCCAGCAGCCCCTTCGACGGGGAGCTGTTTTTT

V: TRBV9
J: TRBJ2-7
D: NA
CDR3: CASGSGRGYEQYF
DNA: TGTGCCAGCGGAAGTGGTAGGGGCTACGAGCAGTACTTC

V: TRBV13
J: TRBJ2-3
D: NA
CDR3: CASSPGDTQYF
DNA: TGTGCCAGCAGCCCCGGAGATACGCAGTATTTT

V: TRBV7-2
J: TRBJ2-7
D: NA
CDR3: CASSLNREVPYEQYF
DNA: TGTGCCAGCAGCTTAAACAGGGAAGTCCCCTACGAGCAGTACTTC

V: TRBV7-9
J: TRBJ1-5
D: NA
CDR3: CASSPPLGPQHF
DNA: TGTGCCAGCAGTCCGCCCCTGGGGCCCCAGCATTTT

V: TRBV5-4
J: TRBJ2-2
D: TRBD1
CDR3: CARVGQGPGELFF
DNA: TGTGCCAGGGTGGGACAGGGGCCCGGGGAGCTGTTTTTT

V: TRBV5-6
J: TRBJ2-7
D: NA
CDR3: CASSWGGRAYEQYF
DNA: TGTGCCAGCAGCTGGGGGGGCCGGGCCTACGAGCAGTACTTC

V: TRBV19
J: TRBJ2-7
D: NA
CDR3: CASSIVSGSYEQYF
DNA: TGTGCCAGTAGTATTGTCTCAGGATCCTACGAGCAGTACTTC

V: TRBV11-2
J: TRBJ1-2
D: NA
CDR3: CASSFWGGNGYTF
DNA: TGTGCCAGCAGCTTTTGGGGGGGTAACGGCTACACCTTC

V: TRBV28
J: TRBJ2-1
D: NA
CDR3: CASSSPRPPWQFF
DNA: TGTGCCAGCAGTTCCCCCCGTCCTCCCTGGCAGTTCTTC

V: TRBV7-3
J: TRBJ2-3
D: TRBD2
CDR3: CASSSGRSSTDTQYF
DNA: TGTGCCAGCAGTAGCGGGAGGTCTAGCACAGATACGCAGTATTTT

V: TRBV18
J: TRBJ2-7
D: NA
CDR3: CASSPTGGEQYF
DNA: TGTGCCAGCTCACCAACCGGGGGCGAGCAGTACTTC

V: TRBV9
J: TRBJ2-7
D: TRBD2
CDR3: CASSVSVASGTYEQYF
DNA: TGTGCCAGCAGCGTATCAGTGGCTAGCGGGACTTACGAGCAGTACTTC

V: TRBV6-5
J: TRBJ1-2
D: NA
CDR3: CASSSTGNSNYGYTF
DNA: TGTGCCAGCAGTTCCACAGGGAATAGTAACTATGGCTACACCTTC